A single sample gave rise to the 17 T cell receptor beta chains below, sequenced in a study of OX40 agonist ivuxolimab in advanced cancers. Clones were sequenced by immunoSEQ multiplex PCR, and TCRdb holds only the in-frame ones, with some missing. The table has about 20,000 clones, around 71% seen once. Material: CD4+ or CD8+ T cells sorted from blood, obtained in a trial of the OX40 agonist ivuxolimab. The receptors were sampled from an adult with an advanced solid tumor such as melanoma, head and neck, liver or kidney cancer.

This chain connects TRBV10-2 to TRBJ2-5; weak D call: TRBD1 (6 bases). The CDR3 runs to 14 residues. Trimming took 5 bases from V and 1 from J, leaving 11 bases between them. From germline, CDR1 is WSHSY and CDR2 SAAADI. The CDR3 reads CASSHQGTQETQYF. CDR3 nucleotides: TGCGCCAGCAGTCATCAGGGGACCCAAGAGACCCAGTACTTC.

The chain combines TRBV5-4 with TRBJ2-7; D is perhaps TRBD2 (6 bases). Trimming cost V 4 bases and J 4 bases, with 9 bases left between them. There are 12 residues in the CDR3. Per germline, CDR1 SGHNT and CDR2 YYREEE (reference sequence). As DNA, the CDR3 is TGTGCCAGCAGCATCGGGAGTTACGAGCAGTACTTC. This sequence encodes CASSIGSYEQYF.

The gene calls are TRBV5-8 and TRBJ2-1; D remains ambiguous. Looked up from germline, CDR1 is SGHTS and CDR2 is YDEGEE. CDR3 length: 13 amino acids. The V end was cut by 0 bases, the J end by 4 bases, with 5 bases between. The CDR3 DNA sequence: TGTGCCAGCAGCTTGGTCAGTTACAATGAGCAGTTCTTC. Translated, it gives CASSLVSYNEQFF.

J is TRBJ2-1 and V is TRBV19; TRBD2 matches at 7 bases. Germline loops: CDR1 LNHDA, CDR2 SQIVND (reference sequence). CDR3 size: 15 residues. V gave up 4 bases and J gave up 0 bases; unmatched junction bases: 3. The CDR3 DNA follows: TGTGCCAGTAGTACTTTAGCGGGCTCCTACAATGAGCAGTTCTTC. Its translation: CASSTLAGSYNEQFF.

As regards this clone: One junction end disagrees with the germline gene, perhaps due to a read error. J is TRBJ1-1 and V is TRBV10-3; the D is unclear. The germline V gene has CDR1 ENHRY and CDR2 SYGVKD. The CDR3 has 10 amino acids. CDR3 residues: CASLYTEAFF. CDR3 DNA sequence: TGCGCCAGCTTGTACACTGAAGCTTTCTTT.

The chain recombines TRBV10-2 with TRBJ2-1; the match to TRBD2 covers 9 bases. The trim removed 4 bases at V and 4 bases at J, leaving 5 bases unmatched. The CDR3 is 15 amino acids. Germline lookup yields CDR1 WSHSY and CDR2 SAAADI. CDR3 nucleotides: TGCGCCAGCAGTGGTATAGCGGGAGTTTACAATGAGCAGTTCTTC. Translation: CASSGIAGVYNEQFF.

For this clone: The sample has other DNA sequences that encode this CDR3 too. The CDR3 bases are TGTGCCAGCAGTTACGAAGCAGAAGAGACCCAGTACTTC. Translation gives CASSYEAEETQYF. The rearrangement links TRBV6-5 to TRBJ2-5, with D hard to call. Germline V gene sequence: CDR1 MNHEY, CDR2 SVGAGI. Between the trimmed V and J ends, which lost 2 bases and 3 bases, there was a span of 7 bases. CDR3 length: 13 amino acids.

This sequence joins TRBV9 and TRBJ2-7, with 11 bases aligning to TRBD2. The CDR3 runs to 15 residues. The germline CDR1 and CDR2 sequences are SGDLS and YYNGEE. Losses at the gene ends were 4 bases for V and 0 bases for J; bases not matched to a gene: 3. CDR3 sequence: CASSPLAGGSYEQYF. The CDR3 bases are TGTGCCAGCAGCCCTCTAGCGGGAGGCTCCTACGAGCAGTACTTC. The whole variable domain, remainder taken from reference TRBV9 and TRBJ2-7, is DSGVTQTPKHLITATGQRVTLRCSPRSGDLSVYWYQQSLDQGLQFLIQYYNGEERAKGNILERFSAQQFPDLHSELNLSSLELGDSALYFCASSPLAGGSYEQYFGPGTRLTVT.

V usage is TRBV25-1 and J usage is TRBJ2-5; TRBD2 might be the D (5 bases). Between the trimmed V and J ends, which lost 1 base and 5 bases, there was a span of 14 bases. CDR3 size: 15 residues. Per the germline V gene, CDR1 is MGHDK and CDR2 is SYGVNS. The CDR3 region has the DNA TGTGCCAGCAGTGAATGGTCGAGAGGAGGCGAGACCCAGTACTTC. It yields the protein CASSEWSRGGETQYF.

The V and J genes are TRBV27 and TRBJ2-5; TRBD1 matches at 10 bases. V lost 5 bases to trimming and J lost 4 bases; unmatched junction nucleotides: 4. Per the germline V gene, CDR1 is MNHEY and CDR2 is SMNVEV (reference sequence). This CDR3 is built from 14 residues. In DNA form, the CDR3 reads TGTGCCAGCAGTCCCGGGACAGGGGCAGAGACCCAGTACTTC. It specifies CASSPGTGAETQYF.

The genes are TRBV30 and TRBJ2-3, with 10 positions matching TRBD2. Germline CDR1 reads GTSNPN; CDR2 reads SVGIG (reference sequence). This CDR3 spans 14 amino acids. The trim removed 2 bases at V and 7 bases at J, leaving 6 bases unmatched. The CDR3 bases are TGTGCCTGGAGTTTGGAGCGGGAGGGTCATACGCAGTATTTT. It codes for CAWSLEREGHTQYF. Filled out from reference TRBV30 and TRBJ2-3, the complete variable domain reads SQTIHQWPATLVQPVGSPLSLECTVEGTSNPNLYWYRQAAGRGLQLLFYSVGIGQISSEVPQNLSASRPQDRQFILSSKKLLLSDSGFYLCAWSLEREGHTQYFGPGTRLTVL.

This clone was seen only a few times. The CDR3 region is CASSLGLSSYEQYF. CDR3 nucleotide sequence: TGTGCCAGCAGCTTAGGCTTGAGCTCCTACGAGCAGTACTTC. The chain combines TRBV7-9 with TRBJ2-7; unclear D gene. Germline V gene data show CDR1 as SEHNR and CDR2 as FQNEAQ (reference sequence). CDR3 size: 14 residues. Trimming took off 1 base at V and 0 bases at J, with 7 bases between the two ends. The full variable domain, rest sourced from reference TRBV7-9 and TRBJ2-7, is DTGVSQNPRHKITKRGQNVTFRCDPISEHNRLYWYRQTLGQGPEFLTYFQNEAQLEKSRLLSDRFSAERPKGSFSTLEIQRTEQGDSAMYLCASSLGLSSYEQYFGPGTRLTVT.

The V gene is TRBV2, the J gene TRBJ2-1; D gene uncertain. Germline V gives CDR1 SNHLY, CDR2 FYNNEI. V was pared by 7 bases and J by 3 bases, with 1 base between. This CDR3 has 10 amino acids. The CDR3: CASNYNEQFF. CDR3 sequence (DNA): TGTGCCAGCAACTACAATGAGCAGTTCTTC. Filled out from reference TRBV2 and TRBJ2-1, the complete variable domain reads EPEVTQTPSHQVTQMGQEVILRCVPISNHLYFYWYRQILGQKVEFLVSFYNNEISEKSEIFDDQFSVERPDGSNFTLKIRSTKLEDSAMYFCASNYNEQFFGPGTRLTVL.

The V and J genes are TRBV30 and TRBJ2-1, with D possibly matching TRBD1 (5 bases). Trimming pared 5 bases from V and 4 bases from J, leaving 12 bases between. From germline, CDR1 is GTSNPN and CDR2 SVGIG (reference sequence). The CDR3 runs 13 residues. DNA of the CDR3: TGTGCCTGGGGGGCAGGGTCTTACAATGAGCAGTTCTTC. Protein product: CAWGAGSYNEQFF.

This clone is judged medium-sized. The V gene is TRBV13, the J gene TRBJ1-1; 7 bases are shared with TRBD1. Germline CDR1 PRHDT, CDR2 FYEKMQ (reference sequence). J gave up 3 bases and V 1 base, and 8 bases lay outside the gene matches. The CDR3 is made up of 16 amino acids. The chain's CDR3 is CASSLVQGGYDTEAFF. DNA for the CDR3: TGTGCCAGCAGCTTAGTGCAGGGGGGATATGACACTGAAGCTTTCTTT.

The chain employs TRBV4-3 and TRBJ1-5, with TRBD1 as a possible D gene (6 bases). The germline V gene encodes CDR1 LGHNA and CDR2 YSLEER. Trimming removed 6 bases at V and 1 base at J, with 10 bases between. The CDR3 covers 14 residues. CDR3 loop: CASSSGTSNQPQHF. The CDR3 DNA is TGCGCCAGCAGTAGCGGGACAAGCAATCAGCCCCAGCATTTT.

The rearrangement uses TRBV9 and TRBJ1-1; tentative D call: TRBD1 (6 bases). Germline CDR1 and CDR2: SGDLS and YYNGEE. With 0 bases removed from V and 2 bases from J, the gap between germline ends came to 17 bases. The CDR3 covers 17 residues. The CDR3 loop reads CASSVDGGGGINTEAFF. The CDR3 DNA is TGTGCCAGCAGCGTAGACGGGGGAGGGGGTATCAACACTGAAGCTTTCTTT. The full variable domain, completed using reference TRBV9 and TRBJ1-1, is DSGVTQTPKHLITATGQRVTLRCSPRSGDLSVYWYQQSLDQGLQFLIQYYNGEERAKGNILERFSAQQFPDLHSELNLSSLELGDSALYFCASSVDGGGGINTEAFFGQGTRLTVV.